These T cell receptor beta chains were read from a single sample in a study of low-dose radiotherapy and immunotherapy resistance in tumors. TCRdb re-derived calls from the reads in MiXCR, one entry per CDR3 protein. The sample shows 30,000 to 50,000 distinct CDR3 sequences, 25% to 40% of them seen only once. Here the sequenced sample was PBMCs, taken before treatment. These receptors came from a male donor with gallbladder cancer. The CDR3 runs from the conserved cysteine through the conserved F or W. The D gene is left open where the match is weak. Some rows have no size entry. The others give once, few or many, or a class for an expanded clone.

TRBD1 many TRBJ1-5 TRBV4-1 TGCGCCAGCAGCCAGGGACAGCGGGGTCCTAATCAGCCCCAGCATTTT CASSQGQRGPNQPQHF
NA many TRBJ1-1 TRBV19 TGTGCCAGTAGTACCGGGTACGCTGAAGCTTTCTTT CASSTGYAEAFF
NA medium-sized TRBJ2-7 TRBV5-5 TGTGCCAGCAGCCGCGTCGGCGACGGGGACTACGAGCAGTACTTC CASSRVGDGDYEQYF
NA many TRBJ2-6 TRBV6-2/TRBV6-3 TGTGCCAGCTCTGGTTGGGGACTGTTAAGCTCTGGGGCCAACGTCCTGACTTTC CASSGWGLLSSGANVLTF
TRBD1 many TRBJ1-1 TRBV9 TGTGCCAGCAGATCAGGGACAGGGGGGACTGAAGCTTTCTTT CASRSGTGGTEAFF
NA NA TRBJ2-1 TRBV18 TGTGCCAGCTCACCATTAGGGGTGACTAGTGCCAACAATGAGCAGTTCTTC CASSPLGVTSANNEQFF
NA NA TRBJ2-5 TRBV3-1 TGTGCCAGCAGCCAAGCCCAGGGGGGGACCCAGTACTTC CASSQAQGGTQYF
TRBD2 many TRBJ2-7 TRBV3-1 TGTGCCAGCAGCCAAGCGCGGCCTAGCGGGACCAGGCCGTACGAGCAGTACTTC CASSQARPSGTRPYEQYF
NA medium-sized TRBJ2-7 TRBV28 TGTGCCAGCAGCGTCGCCGGGACATTGGACTACGAGCAGTACTTC CASSVAGTLDYEQYF
NA many TRBJ2-1 TRBV28 TGTGCCAGCAGAATAATGCAGGGTTACAATGAGCAGTTCTTC CASRIMQGYNEQFF
NA NA TRBJ2-3 TRBV7-8 TGTGCCAGCGTCCCCCGGAACACGGGTCCCACAGATACGCAGTATTTT CASVPRNTGPTDTQYF
TRBD1 many TRBJ2-7 TRBV4-1 TGCGCCAGCAGCCGACCCGGACAGGGGGGCTCCTACGAGCAGTACTTC CASSRPGQGGSYEQYF
TRBD1 NA TRBJ2-5 TRBV29-1 TGCAGCGTTGAAGATTGGGGACAGGACCAAGAGACCCAGTACTTC CSVEDWGQDQETQYF
NA many TRBJ2-5 TRBV5-1 TGCGCCAGCAGCCCGGGACTTCCCTCGGGGGAGACCCAGTACTTC CASSPGLPSGETQYF
NA many TRBJ2-5 TRBV25-1 TGTGCCAGCAGTGAACAGGAGTACCAAGAGACCCAGTACTTC CASSEQEYQETQYF
NA few TRBJ1-3 TRBV7-2 TGTGCCAGCAGCTTAGAGGGGCCCGGAATCTCCGGAAACACCATATATTTT CASSLEGPGISGNTIYF
TRBD1 NA TRBJ1-5 TRBV20-1 TGCAGTGCTCGACCTGACAGGGGTGGCAATCAGCCCCAGCATTTT CSARPDRGGNQPQHF
NA many TRBJ2-3 TRBV14 TGTGCCAGCAGCCGGGATGAGTATTTTGTGGGCACAGATACGCAGTATTTT CASSRDEYFVGTDTQYF
NA many TRBJ2-5 TRBV29-1 TGCAGCGCCCTGTTGGCGGGAGAGACCCAGTACTTC CSALLAGETQYF
NA medium-sized TRBJ2-6 TRBV28 TGTGCCAGCAGTTTTGGGACCTCTGGGGCCAACGTCCTGACTTTC CASSFGTSGANVLTF
TRBD2 many TRBJ2-7 TRBV3-1 TGTGCCAGCAGCCAAGAGGGACTAGCAAGCGAGCAGTACTTC CASSQEGLASEQYF
NA many TRBJ2-1 TRBV30 TGTGCCTGGAGTGTCGGTACTTCCATTTACAATGAGCAGTTCTTC CAWSVGTSIYNEQFF
NA NA TRBJ1-1 TRBV28 TGTGCCAGCAGTTTAAAGGGCACTGAAGCTTTCTTT CASSLKGTEAFF
TRBD1 many TRBJ1-2 TRBV25-1 TGTGCCAGCAGTGAACCCGGGACAGGGGGCTTTGGCTACACCTTC CASSEPGTGGFGYTF
TRBD2 many TRBJ2-1 TRBV27 TGTGCCAGCAGTTTAGGGACTAGCGCAAACAATGAGCAGTTCTTC CASSLGTSANNEQFF
TRBD2 NA TRBJ2-1 TRBV28 TGTGCCAGCAATGGAGCGGGAGCCCACAATGAGCAGTTCTTC CASNGAGAHNEQFF
NA many TRBJ1-4 TRBV4-1 TGCGCCAGCAGCCAAGAATCGGCCCGTAATGAAAAACTGTTTTTT CASSQESARNEKLFF
NA few TRBJ2-3 TRBV5-5 TGTGCCAGCAGCGGCGCAGGAAGCACAGATACGCAGTATTTT CASSGAGSTDTQYF
NA many TRBJ2-1 TRBV5-1 TGCGCCAGCAGCTTGGAAACACTCTACTCCTACAATGAGCAGTTCTTC CASSLETLYSYNEQFF
TRBD2 many TRBJ2-5 TRBV7-2 TGTGCCAGCAGCTTAGCGCAGGGGCGGGGGGTTTATGAGACCCAGTACTTC CASSLAQGRGVYETQYF
NA NA TRBJ1-2 TRBV9 TGTGCCAGCAGCGTAGTAGTTGGGCCCGACTATGGCTACACCTTC CASSVVVGPDYGYTF
NA NA TRBJ1-1 TRBV29-1 TGCAGCGTTGACGGGATCCAAAAATCGGAAGCTTTCTTT CSVDGIQKSEAFF
NA NA TRBJ1-1 TRBV6-8 TGTGCCAGTGCAAATGATGGACAGAACACTGAAGCTTTCTTT CASANDGQNTEAFF
NA few TRBJ2-3 TRBV3-1 TGTGCCAGCAGCCAAGACCGATTTGGGACGCAGTATTTT CASSQDRFGTQYF
NA medium-sized TRBJ2-2 TRBV6-2/TRBV6-3 TGTGCCAGCAGTGAACCCGCCACGGGGGTCGCCGGGGAGCTGTTTTTT CASSEPATGVAGELFF
TRBD1 NA TRBJ1-2 TRBV5-1 TGCGCCAGCAGCTCGGACAGGGGGCTTTATGGCTACACCTTC CASSSDRGLYGYTF
TRBD2 many TRBJ2-1 TRBV5-1 TGCGCCAGCAGCTTCGGGACTAGCGGGAACAATGAGCAGTTCTTC CASSFGTSGNNEQFF
TRBD2 few TRBJ2-1 TRBV11-3 TGTGCCAGCAGCGTTGGACTAGCTAATCAGTTCTTC CASSVGLANQFF
TRBD1 NA TRBJ2-7 TRBV2 TGTGCCATTGGACAGGGGACCTACGAGCAGTACTTC CAIGQGTYEQYF
NA many TRBJ1-4 TRBV18 TGTGCCAGCTCACCTCTGGCAGCCTTTAATGAAAAACTGTTTTTT CASSPLAAFNEKLFF
NA many TRBJ2-3 TRBV7-3 TGTGCCAGCAGCTTTCGGGACGGTCCCACAGATACGCAGTATTTT CASSFRDGPTDTQYF
TRBD2 many TRBJ2-7 TRBV18 TGTGCCAGCTCACCGCGTTCTGCGACTAGCTATTACGAGCAGTACTTC CASSPRSATSYYEQYF
TRBD2 many TRBJ2-1 TRBV5-1 TGCGCCAGCAGCTTCCCGGGACTAGCGGGGGCCGGCTCCTACAATGAGCAGTTCTTC CASSFPGLAGAGSYNEQFF
NA many TRBJ2-1 TRBV4-2 TGTGCCAGCAGCCAAGATTTGGCGGGGGCCGTCTGGAGGCAGTTCTTC CASSQDLAGAVWRQFF
NA many TRBJ1-5 TRBV6-2/TRBV6-3 TGTGCCAGCAGCCCGGACCGGGCCAGCAATCAGCCCCAGCATTTT CASSPDRASNQPQHF
NA medium-sized TRBJ1-1 TRBV6-2/TRBV6-3 TGTGCCAGCAGTGAAACCAGGGTGAACACTGAAGCTTTCTTT CASSETRVNTEAFF
TRBD2 NA TRBJ2-1 TRBV4-2 TGTGCCAGCAGCCGGACTAGCGGAGATGAGCAGTTCTTC CASSRTSGDEQFF
NA many TRBJ1-1 TRBV15 TGTGCCACCAGCAGGGGGGACGCCATCATGAACACTGAAGCTTTCTTT CATSRGDAIMNTEAFF